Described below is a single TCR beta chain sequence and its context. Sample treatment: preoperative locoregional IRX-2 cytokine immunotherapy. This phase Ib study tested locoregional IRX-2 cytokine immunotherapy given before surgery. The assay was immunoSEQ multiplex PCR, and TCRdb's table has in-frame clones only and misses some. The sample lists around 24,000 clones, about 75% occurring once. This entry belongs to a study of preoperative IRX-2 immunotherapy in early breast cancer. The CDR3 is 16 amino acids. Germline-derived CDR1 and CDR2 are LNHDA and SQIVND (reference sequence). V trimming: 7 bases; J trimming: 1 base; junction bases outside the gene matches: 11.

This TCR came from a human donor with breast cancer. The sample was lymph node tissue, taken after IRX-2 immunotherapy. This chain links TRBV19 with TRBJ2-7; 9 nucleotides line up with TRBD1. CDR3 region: CASTPGQGRGSYEQYF. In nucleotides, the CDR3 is TGTGCCAGTACCCCGGGACAGGGTAGGGGGTCCTACGAGCAGTACTTC.